This T cell receptor beta chain is drawn from a study of cytomegalovirus exposure and HLA in healthy donors. The CDR3 sequence is 13 residues long. Germline lookup yields CDR1 SGHRS and CDR2 YFSETQ. Trimming left V 7 bases short and J 4 bases short, with 14 bases between. The donors, nominally healthy at sampling, likely had unrecorded immune exposures. 13 Jbeta primers and 60 Vbeta primers were used for the PCR. In the authors' methods: In a later analysis, tens of millions of unique TCR beta chains included roughly 11 million shared by two or more donors. TCRdb's table, derived via immunoSEQ multiplex PCR, lists solely in-frame clones and lacks some. From that table come the V and J calls and clone size; the DNA was used to work out D and trimming. The sample carries some 150,000 clones, over 60% recorded once.

This rearrangement joins TRBV5-1 to TRBJ1-1, with D possibly TRBD1 on 6 matching bases. The receptor was derived from a middle-aged man in good health and CMV-seronegative. Sequenced: PBMCs. CDR3 residues: CASQPTGSTEAFF. DNA of the CDR3: TGCGCCAGCCAACCCACAGGGTCCACTGAAGCTTTCTTT.